This T cell receptor (beta chain) was sequenced for a study of OX40 agonist ivuxolimab in advanced cancers. Across the whole study: Under the entry rules, prior anti-PD-1, anti-PD-L1 or anti-CTLA-4 therapy was allowed, and less than 50% had some. The study's findings and limits: A proportion of nonresponders additionally exhibited low normalized T-cell clonal expansion. Partial responders receiving 0.1-3.0 mg/kg showed among the lowest clonal expansion.

This clone was recorded once. The target antigen is unknown. CDR3 length: 16 residues. Blood sampling was done at baseline, cycle 4 day 1, and cycle 7 day 1. Method: immunoSEQ multiplex PCR; TCRdb's copy keeps in-frame clones and lacks some. This sample has about 98,000 clones, with roughly nine tenths found just once. This TCR came from an adult with an advanced solid tumor such as melanoma, head and neck, liver or kidney cancer. The sample consisted of CD4+ or CD8+ T cells sorted from blood, taken in a trial of the OX40 agonist ivuxolimab. The chain links TRBV21-1 to TRBJ1-1; the D call of TRBD1 is as the table states it, not checked on the DNA. TRBV21-1 has pseudogene status. The CDR3 loop reads CASSKVRTAMNTEAFF. In nucleotides, the CDR3 is TGTGCCAGCAGCAAAGTGAGGACAGCCATGAACACTGAAGCTTTCTTT.